A single sample is the source of the 23 T cell receptor beta chains below, sequenced in a study of cytomegalovirus exposure and HLA in healthy donors. The PCR employed 60 Vbeta primers together with 13 Jbeta primers. Method: immunoSEQ multiplex PCR; TCRdb's copy keeps in-frame clones and lacks some. The table lists approximately 140,000 clones, roughly four fifths of them singletons. Sequenced: PBMCs. The receptors come from a young man in good health and CMV-seropositive.

V is TRBV11-2 and J is TRBJ2-7; tentatively, D is TRBD2 (7 bases). The CDR3 extends over 13 amino acids. Trimming removed 0 bases from V and 6 bases from J, with 9 bases in between. Germline V lookup: CDR1 SGHAT, CDR2 FQNNGV. CDR3 residues: CASSLDRGGEQYF. CDR3 in DNA: TGTGCCAGCAGCTTAGATAGGGGGGGCGAGCAGTACTTC.

The chain recombines TRBV10-3 with TRBJ1-1; D is possibly TRBD1 (5 bases). Trimming shortened V by 4 bases and J by 2 bases, and 14 bases separated the two germline ends. CDR1 is ENHRY, CDR2 SYGVKD, per germline. CDR3 length equals 15 residues. As DNA, the CDR3 is TGTGCCATCAGTGCGGATACAGGTCCCAACACTGAAGCTTTCTTT. It codes for CAISADTGPNTEAFF.

This chain connects TRBV6-5 to TRBJ1-1, with D unclear. This CDR3 is built from 14 residues. The V end lost 6 bases, the J end lost 0 bases, and 11 bases lay between the germline ends. CDR1 is MNHEY and CDR2 is SVGAGI in the germline V gene. CDR3 bases: TGTGCCAGCAGATCCGGCAGGATGAACACTGAAGCTTTCTTT. Translating gives CASRSGRMNTEAFF.

This clone was recorded a few times. The V gene is TRBV10-3, the J gene TRBJ1-2; 8 bases map to TRBD1. Trimming took 0 bases from V and 8 from J; bases not matched to a gene: 2. The CDR3 has 13 amino acids. Germline CDR1 reads ENHRY; CDR2 reads SYGVKD. The CDR3 loop is CAISESDRDGYTF. CDR3 DNA: TGTGCCATCAGTGAGTCGGACAGGGACGGCTACACCTTC.

The rearrangement links TRBV27 to TRBJ2-2; 9 nucleotides agree with TRBD2. The germline V gene has CDR1 MNHEY and CDR2 SMNVEV (reference sequence). The CDR3 is 14 amino acids. The ends lost 6 bases at V and 1 base at J; junction bases unmatched: 0. The CDR3: CASRLAGNTGELFF. CDR3 coding DNA: TGTGCCAGCAGACTAGCGGGGAACACCGGGGAGCTGTTTTTT.

J is TRBJ1-1 and V is TRBV7-9; 9 bases are a match to TRBD1. CDR1 SEHNR and CDR2 FQNEAQ come from the germline V gene (reference sequence). With V trimmed by 5 bases and J by 6 bases, 13 bases remained unmatched. The CDR3 has 16 residues. The CDR3 is CASSPRPGDREAEAFF. In DNA, the CDR3 is TGTGCCAGCAGCCCTAGGCCAGGGGACAGGGAAGCTGAAGCTTTCTTT.

The rearrangement joins TRBV28 to TRBJ2-5; 7 positions agree with TRBD1. Germline CDR1 reads MDHEN; CDR2 reads SYDVKM. Trimming removed 6 bases from V and 4 bases from J; junction bases left unmatched: 8. This CDR3 contains 14 residues. CDR3 in amino acids: CASSPGTVVETQYF. As DNA, the CDR3 is TGTGCCAGCAGCCCAGGGACAGTAGTAGAGACCCAGTACTTC.

This clone was recorded once. This sample includes further DNA sequences coding for the same CDR3. The chain links TRBV30 to TRBJ2-2; 7 nucleotides match TRBD2. V lost 5 bases and J lost 5; bases outside the gene matches: 2. The CDR3 length is 12 residues. Per germline, CDR1 GTSNPN and CDR2 SVGIG (reference sequence). The CDR3 sequence is CAWGRATGELFF. CDR3 in DNA: TGTGCCTGGGGGAGGGCGACCGGGGAGCTGTTTTTT.

The chain carries TRBV4-1 and TRBJ1-1; TRBD1 matches 8 bases. The trim removed 4 bases at V and 5 bases at J, leaving 3 bases unmatched. In germline, CDR1 is MGHRA, CDR2 YSYEKL. The CDR3 length is 13 residues. The CDR3 DNA reads TGCGCCAGCAGCCGCACAGGGGGGACTGAAGCTTTCTTT. Protein sequence: CASSRTGGTEAFF.

This clone was counted a single time. The CDR3 coding sequence is TGTGCCAGCAGCCCCGGGACTAGCTACGAGCAGTACTTC. Protein product: CASSPGTSYEQYF. The genes are TRBV28 and TRBJ2-7; 8 bases map to TRBD2. The CDR3 sequence is 13 residues long. The trim removed 6 bases at V and 3 bases at J, leaving 4 bases unmatched. In germline, CDR1 is MDHEN, CDR2 SYDVKM.

The chain carries TRBV5-8 and TRBJ2-5, with 8 bases fitting TRBD1. The trim removed 6 bases at V and 4 bases at J, leaving 14 bases unmatched. This CDR3 comprises 16 residues. The germline V gene encodes CDR1 SGHTS and CDR2 YDEGEE. As DNA, the CDR3 is TGTGCCAGCACCCGGGGGCTGGACAGGGCAGGAGAGACCCAGTACTTC. It specifies CASTRGLDRAGETQYF.

This sequence joins TRBV4-1 and TRBJ2-7; D is perhaps TRBD2 (6 bases). CDR1 MGHRA and CDR2 YSYEKL come from the germline V gene. Trimming took 0 bases from V and 6 from J, leaving 18 bases between them. The CDR3 loop spans 16 amino acids. CDR3 amino acids: CASSQDLRDFGSEQYF. In DNA form, the CDR3 reads TGCGCCAGCAGCCAAGATCTCCGGGACTTTGGCTCCGAGCAGTACTTC.

CDR3 sequence reads: CASSPRHLSYEQYF. The CDR3 region has the DNA TGTGCCAGCAGTCCGAGACACCTCTCCTACGAGCAGTACTTC. V is TRBV27 and J is TRBJ2-7, with D unresolved. Trimming shortened V by 5 bases and J by 0 bases, and 11 bases separated the two germline ends. Germline CDR1 and CDR2: MNHEY and SMNVEV (reference sequence). This CDR3 contains 14 residues.

The rearrangement links TRBV2 to TRBJ2-7, with D possibly being TRBD1 (5 bases). In germline, CDR1 is SNHLY, CDR2 FYNNEI. The V gene lost 7 bases and the J gene lost 2 bases, with 12 bases spanning the gap. The CDR3 totals 13 residues. CDR3 in DNA: TGTGCCAGCACAGGGCTGGGGACCTACGAGCAGTACTTC. Translated, it gives CASTGLGTYEQYF.

The rearrangement links TRBV28 to TRBJ1-2; no reliable D call. Germline lookup yields CDR1 MDHEN and CDR2 SYDVKM. Trimming removed 2 bases at V and 7 bases at J, with 14 bases between. The CDR3 runs to 14 residues. The DNA for the CDR3 is TGTGCCAGCAGTTTACAACTTCCAGGTTTTGGCTACACCTTC. It encodes CASSLQLPGFGYTF.

The chain recombines TRBV18 with TRBJ2-2; 8 bases are a match to TRBD2. CDR1 is KGHSH and CDR2 is LQKENI in the germline V gene. Trimming cost V 5 bases and J 0 bases; bases outside gene matches: 5. This CDR3 has 16 amino acids. In DNA form, the CDR3 reads TGTGCCAGCTCAGTCCCGGGACTAGCGAACACCGGGGAGCTGTTTTTT. It encodes CASSVPGLANTGELFF.

The chain uses TRBV4-1 and TRBJ1-4, with TRBD1 as a possible D gene (5 bases). The CDR3 consists of 12 residues. Trimming shortened V by 4 bases and J by 10 bases, and 10 bases separated the two germline ends. Looked up from germline, CDR1 is MGHRA and CDR2 is YSYEKL. CDR3 protein: CASSRDGRKLFF. DNA of the CDR3: TGCGCCAGCAGCCGGGACGGGAGAAAACTGTTTTTT.

The gene calls are TRBV10-3 and TRBJ1-2; 7 bases line up with TRBD1. This CDR3 is 13 amino acids long. V trimming: 7 bases; J trimming: 7 bases; junction bases outside the gene matches: 9. The germline V gene encodes CDR1 ENHRY and CDR2 SYGVKD. The DNA of the CDR3 is TGTGCCATCAACGATCCCCGGACAGGTGGCTACACCTTC. It specifies CAINDPRTGGYTF.

The chain has TRBV30 and TRBJ2-3; D is uncertain. The CDR3 sequence is 12 residues long. V lost 3 bases and J lost 4, with 8 bases in between. Germline CDR1 GTSNPN, CDR2 SVGIG (reference sequence). CDR3 nucleotide sequence: TGTGCCTGGAGGAAGCCTGCAGATACGCAGTATTTT. Translated: CAWRKPADTQYF.

This chain uses TRBV7-8 with TRBJ1-2; D unclear. The CDR3 runs to 15 residues. Germline lookup yields CDR1 SGHVS and CDR2 FQNEAQ. With 2 bases removed from V and 5 bases from J, the gap between germline ends came to 15 bases. The CDR3 coding sequence is TGTGCCAGCAGCTTACGGGCCAATGAGGGATATGGCTACACCTTC. Translated, it gives CASSLRANEGYGYTF.

V and J are TRBV7-9 and TRBJ2-2; 9 bases match TRBD2. The CDR3 loop spans 15 amino acids. With V trimmed by 5 bases and J by 8 bases, 9 bases remained unmatched. CDR1 and CDR2 (germline): SEHNR, FQNEAQ (reference sequence). The CDR3 region is CASSINSGSGGELFF. CDR3 DNA: TGTGCCAGCAGCATCAATAGCGGGAGCGGAGGGGAGCTGTTTTTT.

Only a few counts were recorded for this clone. This chain connects TRBV30 to TRBJ2-7; 10 bases align to TRBD2. CDR1 GTSNPN and CDR2 SVGIG come from the germline V gene (reference sequence). The CDR3 is 12 amino acids. V was pared by 4 bases and J by 3 bases, with 0 bases of the junction left unmatched. The CDR3 protein is CAWTSGSYEQYF. The DNA for the CDR3 is TGTGCCTGGACTAGCGGGAGCTACGAGCAGTACTTC.

Only a few counts were recorded for this clone. This rearrangement joins TRBV5-6 to TRBJ2-2, with 7 bases matching TRBD2. This CDR3 has 17 amino acids. Germline V gives CDR1 SGHDT, CDR2 YYEEEE. J gave up 3 bases and V 2 bases, and 10 bases lay outside the gene matches. The CDR3 DNA is TGTGCCAGCAGCTTAGCGCGGGGGTACACGGACACCGGGGAGCTGTTTTTT. Amino acids: CASSLARGYTDTGELFF.